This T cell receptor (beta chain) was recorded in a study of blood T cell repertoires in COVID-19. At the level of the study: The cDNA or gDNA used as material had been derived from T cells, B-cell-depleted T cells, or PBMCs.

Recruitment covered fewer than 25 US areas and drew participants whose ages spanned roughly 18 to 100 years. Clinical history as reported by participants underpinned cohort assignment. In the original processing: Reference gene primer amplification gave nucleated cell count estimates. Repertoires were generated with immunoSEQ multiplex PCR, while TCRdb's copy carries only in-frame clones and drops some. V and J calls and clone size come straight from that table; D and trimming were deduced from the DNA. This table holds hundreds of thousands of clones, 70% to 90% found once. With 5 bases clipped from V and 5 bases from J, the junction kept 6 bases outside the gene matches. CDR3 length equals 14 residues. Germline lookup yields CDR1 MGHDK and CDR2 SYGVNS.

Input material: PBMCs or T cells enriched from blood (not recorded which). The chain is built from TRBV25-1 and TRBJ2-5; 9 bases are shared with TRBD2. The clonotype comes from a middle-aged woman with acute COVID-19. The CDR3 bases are TGTGCCAGCAGTTTTAGCGGGAGCTGGGAGACCCAGTACTTC. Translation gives CASSFSGSWETQYF.